Sequencing of this TCR beta chain was carried out in a study of T cell repertoires in cytomegalovirus infection (dated by TCRdb to between 2018 and 2021). For context, the study as a whole: Donor HLA type was relevant to the analysis, as public TCR beta signatures indicated carriage of CMV infection together with the matching HLA type. Summary of the overall study and its limitations: Cumulative frequency of public TCR beta family members discriminated carriers of CMV infection plus the relevant HLA type in this cohort and an independent approximately 350-donor cohort. The ex vivo response was dominated by HLA-C-restricted CMV-specific TCR beta clonotypes, and the single most frequent clonotype in two of eight donors was supplied by these HLA-C-restricted clonotypes.

These reads were obtained on an Illumina HiSeq 1500. TCRdb itself trimmed the public reads at Q25 with fastp, ran MiXCR and retained productive beta chains. Every entry covers one CDR3 protein and lists the most common genes and DNA from its rows. In this sample the table shows more than 150,000 distinct CDR3 sequences, around 20% of which occur a single time. The ten largest make up under 3.5% of the sample. Regarding this clonotype: Its antigen is still unknown. There are no base qualities to consult, and no much larger clone falls within one base.

Trimming costs V 0 bases and J 4 bases, and their ends lie 6 bases apart. CDR1 and CDR2 are drawn from the germline V gene: KGHSH, LQKENI. The CDR3 covers 13 residues, taking in both the cysteine and the phenylalanine. Of the read, only the CDR3 DNA is kept; its 39 bases are in frame from base 1. This receptor was taken from a human donor in good health (CMV status not recorded). Some clones in this sample may be carry-over from other donors' samples. Sequenced: PBMCs. The rearrangement combines TRBV18 with TRBJ1-1, with the D gene too uncertain to name. CDR3 sequence: CASSPPQFTEAFF. The bases are TGTGCCAGCTCACCACCACAGTTCACTGAAGCTTTCTTT.